This T cell receptor beta chain was profiled in a study of blood T cell repertoires in COVID-19. Assay: immunoSEQ multiplex PCR; the TCRdb copy retains only in-frame clones and omits some. The sample holds 100,000 to 150,000 clones; about 86% are singletons and the top ten take around 5.6%. The CDR3 runs to 15 residues. The germline CDR1 and CDR2 sequences are SGHTA and FQGTGA. The J segment lost 6 bases and the V segment lost 2 bases, leaving 8 bases of the junction unmatched. V and J are TRBV7-3 and TRBJ2-7, with TRBD1 identical over 9 bases. The clonotype was recovered from a man older than 75 with active or convalescent COVID-19. The sequencing input was peripheral blood. CDR3 region: CASSLALGQGFEQYF. The CDR3 nucleotides are TGTGCCAGCAGCTTAGCCCTGGGACAGGGATTCGAGCAGTACTTC.